Listed here are 21 T cell receptor beta chains from one sample, sequenced in a study of early T cells in non-severe SARS-CoV-2 infection. TCRdb re-derived calls from the 5' RACE reads in MiXCR, one entry per CDR3 protein. The top ten clones hold 5% to 6.5% of a sample with about 48,000 distinct CDR3 sequences, 6% to 8% of them seen once. The sample consisted of whole blood. These TCRs come from an adult who was a healthcare worker with PCR-confirmed SARS-CoV-2 infection or an uninfected control (not recorded which).

This clonotype was seen a few times. The genes are TRBV7-8 and TRBJ2-3; D remains unclear. Looked up from germline, CDR1 is SGHVS and CDR2 is FQNEAQ. Trimming removed 1 base from V and 12 bases from J, with 11 bases in between. CDR3 length: 12 residues. CDR3 DNA sequence: TGTGCCAGCAGCTTAGATCCGCGACCTCAGTATTTT. It is translated as CASSLDPRPQYF.

A word on this clonotype: A much larger clone sits a single nucleotide away, making a read error possible. This chain uses TRBV7-8 with TRBJ1-1; D gene unclear. The CDR3 sequence is 14 residues long. CDR1 is SGHVS, CDR2 FQNEAQ, per germline. The ends were cut back, 1 base at V and 1 base at J, with 7 bases in the middle. The chain's CDR3 is CASSLVRKNTEAFF. The CDR3 DNA follows: TGTGCCAGCAGCTTAGTTCGGAAGAACACTGAAGCTTTCTTT.

This clonotype was picked up many times. V gene TRBV20-1 combines with J gene TRBJ1-1; 8 nucleotides match TRBD1. V gave up 5 bases and J gave up 4 bases; unmatched junction bases: 6. The CDR3 totals 13 residues. Germline V gives CDR1 DFQATT, CDR2 SNEGSKA (reference sequence). For the CDR3, the DNA is TGCAGTGCTGTCAGGGGGCCGGTCACTGAAGCTTTCTTT. Translation: CSAVRGPVTEAFF.

The chain joins TRBV5-1 to TRBJ1-1, with D tentatively TRBD1 (5 bases). V was shortened by 2 bases and J by 1 base, with 9 bases between the two germline ends. This CDR3 has 14 residues. Germline lookup yields CDR1 SGHRS and CDR2 YFSETQ. CDR3 residues: CASSLSGTNTEAFF. CDR3 nucleotide sequence: TGCGCCAGCAGCTTATCCGGGACGAACACTGAAGCTTTCTTT.

The chain uses TRBV3-1 and TRBJ2-2, with a possible D match to TRBD2 (6 bases). There are 14 residues in the CDR3. Trimming took 4 bases from V and 6 from J, leaving 12 bases between them. Germline loops: CDR1 LGHDT, CDR2 YNNKEL (reference sequence). The CDR3 protein is CASSPVGGPGELFF. The CDR3 DNA sequence: TGTGCCAGCAGCCCCGTCGGGGGTCCCGGGGAGCTGTTTTTT.

This clonotype was detected many times. The chain uses TRBV27 and TRBJ2-1, with a weak D call TRBD2 (6 bases). The germline gives CDR1 MNHEY, CDR2 SMNVEV (reference sequence). The CDR3 consists of 11 residues. V was clipped by 6 bases and J by 6 bases, with 6 bases between them. CDR3 bases: TGTGCCAGCAGGGGGGGCAATGAGCAGTTCTTC. This encodes CASRGGNEQFF.

The sample holds a few counts of this clonotype. This rearrangement joins TRBV18 to TRBJ1-1; D might be TRBD1 (6 bases). Germline assignment: CDR1 KGHSH and CDR2 LQKENI. This CDR3 has 12 amino acids. V was shortened by 4 bases and J by 7 bases, with 10 bases between the two germline ends. CDR3: CASSQKGGEAFF. CDR3 coding DNA: TGTGCCAGCTCACAGAAGGGGGGTGAAGCTTTCTTT.

The chain recombines TRBV2 with TRBJ2-1; 7 nucleotides agree with TRBD1. V shed 10 bases, J shed 5 bases, and the junction held 5 bases outside the gene matches. Germline V CDR1 and CDR2: SNHLY, FYNNEI. The CDR3 totals 12 residues. CDR3 in amino acids: CATQGVNNEQFF. Here the CDR3 DNA reads TGTGCCACCCAGGGGGTGAACAATGAGCAGTTCTTC.

This chain uses TRBV7-3 with TRBJ2-1; D perhaps matches TRBD1 (6 bases). From germline, CDR1 is SGHTA and CDR2 FQGTGA. Between the trimmed V and J ends, which lost 5 bases and 3 bases, there was a span of 14 bases. This CDR3 region has 15 residues. The CDR3 region is CASSPRTANYNEQFF. In nucleotides, the CDR3 is TGTGCCAGCAGCCCCCGGACAGCCAACTACAATGAGCAGTTCTTC.

This clonotype was counted at least ten times. The chain joins TRBV11-2 to TRBJ1-6; no firm D call. V lost 1 base and J 7 bases, leaving 11 bases between the germline ends. The germline V gene has CDR1 SGHAT and CDR2 FQNNGV. The CDR3 runs to 15 residues. CDR3 in DNA: TGTGCCAGCAGCTTAGTCCAGATTCGCAATTCACCCCTCCACTTT. It yields the protein CASSLVQIRNSPLHF.

This sequence joins TRBV4-3 and TRBJ2-3; D is possibly TRBD2 (5 bases). Trimming removed 0 bases from V and 0 bases from J, with 13 bases in between. The germline V gene encodes CDR1 LGHNA and CDR2 YSLEER. The CDR3 contains 17 residues. The CDR3 sequence: CASSQDRPRTSTDTQYF. DNA for the CDR3: TGCGCCAGCAGCCAAGATCGACCCAGGACTAGCACAGATACGCAGTATTTT.

This clonotype was found many times. The rearrangement uses TRBV18 and TRBJ1-5, with 8 bases aligning to TRBD1. The V and J ends lost 4 bases and 0 bases, in that order; junction bases with no gene match: 5. This CDR3 contains 16 residues. Looked up from germline, CDR1 is KGHSH and CDR2 is LQKENI. The CDR3 nucleotides are TGTGCCAGCTCACTAGGGACAGGAGGTAGCAATCAGCCCCAGCATTTT. This sequence encodes CASSLGTGGSNQPQHF.

CDR3 protein: CASSYLQYNYGYTF. In DNA form, the CDR3 reads TGTGCCAGCAGTTACTTACAGTATAACTATGGCTACACCTTC. The chain uses TRBV6-6 and TRBJ1-2, with D unclear. The CDR3 runs to 14 residues. Germline-derived CDR1 and CDR2 are MNHNY and SVGAGI (reference sequence). V was clipped by 1 base and J by 1 base, with 7 bases between them.

This clonotype appeared many times. V usage is TRBV5-1 and J usage is TRBJ1-2; 9 bases agree with TRBD1. Per germline, CDR1 SGHRS and CDR2 YFSETQ. There are 16 residues in the CDR3. V dropped 0 bases and J dropped 7; count of bases not matched to a gene: 10. The CDR3 reads CASSLVITGGAGGYTF. CDR3 nucleotides: TGCGCCAGCAGCTTGGTCATCACAGGGGGCGCCGGTGGCTACACCTTC.

The rearrangement links TRBV18 to TRBJ1-1; maybe TRBD1 (5 bases). Per the germline V gene, CDR1 is KGHSH and CDR2 is LQKENI. This CDR3 region has 15 residues. The V and J ends lost 1 base and 1 base respectively, with 10 bases between them. The CDR3 spells CASSPQWGRNTEAFF. DNA of the CDR3: TGTGCCAGCTCACCACAGTGGGGACGGAACACTGAAGCTTTCTTT.

This clonotype was detected ten times or more. The chain carries TRBV6-5 and TRBJ2-3; 8 nucleotides line up with TRBD2. The V gene end was trimmed by 3 bases and the J gene end by 5 bases; junction bases not matched to a gene: 10. Per the germline V gene, CDR1 is MNHEY and CDR2 is SVGAGI. The CDR3 contains 16 residues. CDR3 sequence (DNA): TGTGCCAGCAGTTATTCTTCGGGACTAGGGGGAGATACGCAGTATTTT. Amino acids: CASSYSSGLGGDTQYF.

This clonotype has more than one count but fewer than ten. The genes are TRBV5-6 and TRBJ1-4; D remains ambiguous. The CDR3 consists of 14 residues. Germline assignment: CDR1 SGHDT and CDR2 YYEEEE. The V end lost 4 bases, the J end lost 7 bases, and 14 bases lay between the germline ends. CDR3 protein: CASSRRVRGEKLFF. The CDR3 DNA sequence: TGTGCCAGCAGCCGACGCGTTCGGGGTGAAAAACTGTTTTTT.

This clonotype has at least ten counts. The V gene is TRBV10-2, the J gene TRBJ2-5; D is perhaps TRBD1 (6 bases). V was pared by 3 bases and J by 7 bases, with 18 bases between. The CDR3 runs 15 residues. The germline V gene has CDR1 WSHSY and CDR2 SAAADI. The CDR3 bases are TGCGCCAGCAGTGAAAGTGCAGGGGCGAAGGTGACCCAGTACTTC. This translates into CASSESAGAKVTQYF.

In its sample, this clonotype was seen many times. The chain employs TRBV6-1 and TRBJ2-5, with 8 nucleotides matching TRBD2. The junction had 8 bases not matched to a gene; V was cut back by 7 bases and J by 1 base. CDR1 and CDR2 (germline): MNHNS, SASEGT. This CDR3 is 15 amino acids long. The DNA of the CDR3 is TGTGCCAGCATACTTAGCGGGGTCCTCCAAGAGACCCAGTACTTC. Encoded protein: CASILSGVLQETQYF.

This clonotype was recorded at least ten times. The chain joins TRBV11-2 to TRBJ2-3, with D possibly matching TRBD1 (6 bases). This CDR3 spans 15 amino acids. Trimming took off 4 bases at V and 5 bases at J, with 16 bases between the two ends. Germline assignment: CDR1 SGHAT and CDR2 FQNNGV. CDR3: CASSSSYRALDTQYF. CDR3 DNA sequence: TGTGCCAGCAGCTCCTCATACAGGGCTTTAGATACGCAGTATTTT.

This clonotype was recorded many times. The genes are TRBV12-3 or TRBV12-4 and TRBJ2-1, with D possibly TRBD2 on 6 matching bases. V dropped 3 bases and J dropped 10 bases, with 10 bases sitting between them. The CDR3 has 12 amino acids. CDR3 residues: CASSFSGLEQFF. CDR3 nucleotide sequence: TGTGCCAGCAGTTTCTCGGGACTCGAGCAGTTCTTC.